The rows below give T cell receptor beta chains drawn from one sample of a study of regulatory T cells in long-lasting Graves disease. TCRdb called the multiplex PCR reads again in MiXCR, with one record for every CDR3 protein. The data contain approximately 400,000 distinct CDR3 sequences, 15% of them singletons. This sample also appeared in a second study, on T cells in Graves' hyperthyroidism and ophthalmopathy.

Sequencing was performed on peripheral blood mononuclear cells (PBMCs), taken at new diagnosis, from a patient treated with antithyroid drugs. These TCRs come from a woman between 40 and 50 years old with Graves disease. Each CDR3 is given with its conserved first and last residue. The order of the fields is J gene, D gene, CDR3 length, clone size, V gene, CDR3 DNA, CDR3 protein. D genes are given only for firm matches. Clone size, where shown, is once, few, many, or a class for clones that have expanded.

TRBJ1-2,.,14,.,TRBV12-3/TRBV12-4,TGTGCCAGCAGCTGGGACACTGCATACTATGGCTACACCTTC,CASSWDTAYYGYTF
TRBJ1-1,.,15,many,TRBV12-3/TRBV12-4,TGTGCCAGCAGTTTAGCCCCCTCCGGGAACACTGAAGCTTTCTTT,CASSLAPSGNTEAFF
TRBJ2-3,.,16,many,TRBV7-9,TGTGCCAGCAGCTTAGGCGGGGCGTGGGAAGCAGATACGCAGTATTTT,CASSLGGAWEADTQYF
TRBJ2-3,TRBD2,18,many,TRBV27,TGTGCCAGCAGTTTATCAGCGGGGGTAGGTTGGGGCACAGATACGCAGTATTTT,CASSLSAGVGWGTDTQYF
TRBJ1-5,.,13,.,TRBV30,TGTGCCTGGAGCTTACAGCGGGGTCAGCCCCAGCATTTT,CAWSLQRGQPQHF
TRBJ2-1,TRBD2,16,many,TRBV20-1,TGCAGTGCCGGGGGGACTAGCGGGAGGGCCAGCAATGAGCAGTTCTTC,CSAGGTSGRASNEQFF
TRBJ2-3,.,13,many,TRBV28,TGTGCCAGCAGTTTTCCTTTTGGGGATACGCAGTATTTT,CASSFPFGDTQYF
TRBJ2-1,.,13,many,TRBV11-2,TGTGCCAGCAGCTTAGTTGTGAGGAATGAGCAGTTCTTC,CASSLVVRNEQFF
TRBJ2-5,.,16,.,TRBV6-2/TRBV6-3,TGTGCCAGCAGTGCATCCGGGACAAGGTACCAAGAGACCCAGTACTTC,CASSASGTRYQETQYF
TRBJ2-1,TRBD2,12,many,TRBV28,TGTGCCAGCGGGACTAGCGTCAATGAGCAGTTCTTC,CASGTSVNEQFF
TRBJ2-7,TRBD2,14,many,TRBV18,TGTGCCAGCTCGTTTGGGACTAGGCTCTACGAGCAGTACTTC,CASSFGTRLYEQYF
TRBJ2-3,.,16,.,TRBV11-1,TGTGCCAGCAGCTTAGGTGTAGAACTCCACACAGATACGCAGTATTTT,CASSLGVELHTDTQYF
TRBJ2-5,.,13,.,TRBV28,TGTGCCAGCAGTTTGGGGCAGTGGGGGACCCAGTGCTTC,CASSLGQWGTQCF
TRBJ2-3,.,14,many,TRBV3-1,TGTGCCAGCAGCCCACCCGGGACTTGGAATACGCAGTATTTT,CASSPPGTWNTQYF
TRBJ1-1,.,13,.,TRBV28,TGTGCCAGCGTTACGGGCTCTCGGACTGAAGCTTTCTTT,CASVTGSRTEAFF
TRBJ2-1,TRBD2,17,.,TRBV6-1,TGTGCCAGCGCCATAACACCCGGGACTAGCAAGGAGTATGAGCAGTTCTTC,CASAITPGTSKEYEQFF
TRBJ2-1,TRBD1,15,many,TRBV18,TGTGCCAGCTCACGCCCAGGGGGCTCCTACAATGAGCAGTTCTTC,CASSRPGGSYNEQFF
TRBJ2-7,.,14,.,TRBV27,TGTGCCAGCAGTCCGGGACCCAACCGCTACGAGCAGTACTTC,CASSPGPNRYEQYF
TRBJ2-7,.,12,.,TRBV28,TGTGCCAGCAGTTTTCCCCAGTACGAGCAGTACTTC,CASSFPQYEQYF
TRBJ2-3,.,17,few,TRBV24-1,TGTGCCACCAGCACCCCGGGGACTTACTCTAGCACAGATACGCAGTATTTT,CATSTPGTYSSTDTQYF
TRBJ2-5,TRBD2,13,many,TRBV20-1,TGCAGTGCAGACAAACTAGCGATGGAGACCCAGTACTTC,CSADKLAMETQYF
TRBJ2-3,.,15,many,TRBV12-3/TRBV12-4,TGTGCCAGCAGTCCTGACTCAACGGGCACAGATACGCAGTATTTT,CASSPDSTGTDTQYF
TRBJ2-1,.,18,.,TRBV4-3,TGCGCCAGCAGCCAAGGGGTGCCTCGGGCGTGGGTTGGCAATGAGCAGTTCTTC,CASSQGVPRAWVGNEQFF
TRBJ2-3,TRBD1,15,many,TRBV12-3/TRBV12-4,TGTGCCAGCAGACCGACAGGGTGGTGGCCAGATACGCAGTATTTT,CASRPTGWWPDTQYF
TRBJ2-7,TRBD1,15,many,TRBV7-3,TGTGCCAGCAGCTTACAGGGACAGGGCTTCTACGAGCAGTACTTC,CASSLQGQGFYEQYF
TRBJ2-7,.,13,many,TRBV9,TGTGCCAGCAGCGCCTCGTGGGGGTACGAGCAGTACTTC,CASSASWGYEQYF
TRBJ1-1,.,15,many,TRBV27,TGTGCCAGCAGTTCTTCAGGATTCATGAACACTGAAGCTTTCTTT,CASSSSGFMNTEAFF
TRBJ2-3,.,12,.,TRBV15,TGTGCCACCAGCGGCGCCTGGGATACGCAGTATTTT,CATSGAWDTQYF
TRBJ2-5,TRBD2,18,.,TRBV11-2,TGTGCCAGCGGAGGGGTAGGGCTAGCGGGAGGAGCCCAAGAGACCCAGTACTTC,CASGGVGLAGGAQETQYF
TRBJ1-4,.,12,.,TRBV20-1,TGCAGTGCTAGGGGCGGGGGTGAAAAACTGTTTTTT,CSARGGGEKLFF
TRBJ2-2,TRBD2,16,few,TRBV7-3,TGTGCCAGCAGCTCCCTGACTAGCGGGAACACCGGGGAGCTGTTTTTT,CASSSLTSGNTGELFF
TRBJ2-3,.,17,many,TRBV12-5,TGTGCTAGTGGTTTGCCTACAGCCGGGACTTTCGCAGATACGCAGTATTTT,CASGLPTAGTFADTQYF
TRBJ2-5,.,14,many,TRBV12-3/TRBV12-4,TGTGCCAGCAGTTTGATTTTAGCGGAAGAGACCCAGTACTTC,CASSLILAEETQYF
TRBJ1-2,TRBD1,12,few,TRBV20-1,TGCAGTGCTAGAGTAGGGGGCTTTGGCTACACCTTC,CSARVGGFGYTF